One and the same sample provided the 31 T cell receptor beta chains below, sequenced in a study of response to subunit inactivated influenza vaccine. One entry per CDR3 protein results from TCRdb running MiXCR on the RT-PCR reads. The sample yields more than 550,000 distinct CDR3 sequences, about 11% seen once. The sample was also reused in another study, on T cells expressing NK-cell markers. That source adds: As the method of synthesis, 5'RACE template switching with UMIs yielded TCR beta cDNA.

This specimen was PBMCs from blood, taken on the day of vaccination. The receptors were gathered from a man aged 50-59 years who received an inactivated influenza vaccine.

This rearrangement joins TRBV3-1 to TRBJ1-1; a weak D match, TRBD1 (5 bases). Trimming took off 0 bases at V and 0 bases at J, with 11 bases between the two ends. The CDR3 sequence is 16 residues long. Per the germline V gene, CDR1 is LGHDT and CDR2 is YNNKEL (reference sequence). The CDR3 DNA sequence: TGTGCCAGCAGCCAAGATTCGACAGCGGTGAACACTGAAGCTTTCTTT. Its protein is CASSQDSTAVNTEAFF.

This clonotype has more than one count but fewer than ten. The chain employs TRBV20-1 and TRBJ2-1, with D possibly TRBD2 on 7 matching bases. Germline lookup yields CDR1 DFQATT and CDR2 SNEGSKA (reference sequence). V was shortened by 4 bases and J by 9 bases, with 19 bases between the two germline ends. The CDR3 length is 14 residues. The CDR3 loop reads CSATLRGGLTEQFF. Here the CDR3 DNA reads TGCAGTGCTACCTTGAGGGGGGGGCTGACTGAGCAGTTCTTC.

This clonotype has more than one count but fewer than ten. The genes are TRBV6-2 or TRBV6-3 and TRBJ2-1; 10 nucleotides line up with TRBD1. Trimming removed 0 bases from V and 6 bases from J; junction bases left unmatched: 5. The CDR3 consists of 16 residues. Germline CDR1 reads MNHEY; CDR2 reads SVGEGT. The CDR3 spells CASSYSIWTGGNEQFF. The DNA for the CDR3 is TGTGCCAGCAGTTACTCGATATGGACAGGGGGCAATGAGCAGTTCTTC.

The rearrangement uses TRBV11-2 and TRBJ2-4; 10 bases map to TRBD2. This CDR3 is built from 16 residues. Per germline, CDR1 SGHAT and CDR2 FQNNGV. V shed 5 bases and J 0 bases; nucleotides not matched to a gene: 4. CDR3 DNA: TGTGCCAGCAGCACACTAGCGGGGCTAGCCAAAAACATTCAGTACTTC. Translation gives CASSTLAGLAKNIQYF.

This clonotype showed up just a few times. The V gene is TRBV19, the J gene TRBJ2-1; 7 nucleotides match TRBD1. CDR1 and CDR2 from the germline V gene are LNHDA and SQIVND (reference sequence). Germline trimming cut 2 bases from V and 7 bases from J; bases unmatched to any gene: 8. The length of the CDR3 is 15 residues. The CDR3 region has the DNA TGTGCCAGTAGTATAACCGGGACAGCCAAAAATGAGCAGTTCTTC. Amino acids: CASSITGTAKNEQFF. The entire variable domain, with the rest obtained from reference TRBV19 and TRBJ2-1, is as follows: DGGITQSPKYLFRKEGQNVTLSCEQNLNHDAMYWYRQDPGQGLRLIYYSQIVNDFQKGDIAEGYSVSREKKESFPLTVTSAQKNPTAFYLCASSITGTAKNEQFFGPGTRLTVL.

This clonotype was detected many times. The chain is built from TRBV20-1 and TRBJ1-2; D call uncertain. The CDR3 is made up of 15 amino acids. Germline CDR1 reads DFQATT; CDR2 reads SNEGSKA (reference sequence). The ends were cut back, 0 bases at V and 1 base at J, with 12 bases in the middle. CDR3 DNA: TGCAGTGCTAGAGATAGTACAGCTTTTAACTATGGCTACACCTTC. It encodes CSARDSTAFNYGYTF.

In this sample, this clonotype turned up many times. V is TRBV3-1 and J is TRBJ1-3, with 7 positions matching TRBD1. Losses at the gene ends were 5 bases for V and 4 bases for J; bases not matched to a gene: 5. CDR3 length equals 14 residues. Germline V gene data show CDR1 as LGHDT and CDR2 as YNNKEL (reference sequence). The CDR3 DNA is TGTGCCAGCAGCTCAGGGACAGCCGGAAACACCATATATTTT. Protein: CASSSGTAGNTIYF.

The rearrangement uses TRBV6-5 and TRBJ2-1; 7 bases fit TRBD2. Germline-derived CDR1 and CDR2 are MNHEY and SVGAGI. The CDR3 runs to 16 residues. V lost 0 bases and J lost 1; bases outside the gene matches: 3. Written as DNA, the CDR3 is TGTGCCAGCAGTTACTCGCTGGGGGGGTCCTACAATGAGCAGTTCTTC. It encodes CASSYSLGGSYNEQFF.

The rearrangement uses TRBV6-5 and TRBJ1-5; D is undetermined. CDR1 and CDR2 (germline): MNHEY, SVGAGI. This CDR3 is 12 amino acids long. The ends were cut back, 10 bases at V and 4 bases at J, with 11 bases in the middle. CDR3 sequence (DNA): TGTGCCACCTCCGCCCGAAATCAGCCCCAGCATTTT. This sequence encodes CATSARNQPQHF.

This clonotype occurred a few times. The J gene is TRBJ1-2, the V gene TRBV21-1; TRBD1, the table's D call, lacks a check against the DNA. TRBV21-1 is termed a pseudogene. This CDR3 has 14 residues. Written as DNA, the CDR3 is TGTGCCAGCAGCAAAGTCTGGGGGAACTATGGCTACACCTTC. This codes for CASSKVWGNYGYTF.

The rearrangement links TRBV5-6 to TRBJ2-2; D gene ambiguous. This CDR3 is 16 amino acids long. Trimming took off 0 bases at V and 0 bases at J, with 9 bases between the two ends. The germline V gene encodes CDR1 SGHDT and CDR2 YYEEEE. For the CDR3, the DNA is TGTGCCAGCAGCTTGGACAGATATGCGAACACCGGGGAGCTGTTTTTT. Its protein is CASSLDRYANTGELFF. Looking up the rest from reference TRBV5-6 and TRBJ2-2 gives the full variable domain: DAGVTQSPTHLIKTRGQQVTLRCSPKSGHDTVSWYQQALGQGPQFIFQYYEEEERQRGNFPDRFSGHQFPNYSSELNVNALLLGDSALYLCASSLDRYANTGELFFGEGSRLTVL.

This rearrangement joins TRBV3-1 to TRBJ1-3; D not certain. Per germline, CDR1 LGHDT and CDR2 YNNKEL (reference sequence). Between the trimmed V and J ends, which lost 0 bases and 4 bases, there was a span of 10 bases. CDR3 length equals 15 residues. The CDR3 DNA follows: TGTGCCAGCAGCCAAGACGGATGGGGAGGAAACACCATATATTTT. Protein product: CASSQDGWGGNTIYF.

A few counts support this clonotype. J is TRBJ2-3 and V is TRBV28, with 7 bases aligning to TRBD2. The CDR3 spans 16 residues. Trimming cost V 2 bases and J 2 bases; bases outside gene matches: 7. Germline V gene data show CDR1 as MDHEN and CDR2 as SYDVKM. In DNA, the CDR3 is TGTGCCAGCAGTTTAGGCGGGAGCCCTAACACAGATACGCAGTATTTT. Translated: CASSLGGSPNTDTQYF.

The sample holds a few counts of this clonotype. J is TRBJ2-3 and V is TRBV29-1; TRBD1 matches at 11 bases. The CDR3 consists of 15 residues. Trimming at V came to 6 bases and at J to 4 bases, leaving 9 bases not matched to a gene. Germline lookup yields CDR1 SQVTM and CDR2 ANQGSEA. DNA for the CDR3: TGCAGCGTCTCGCCGGGGACAGGGGGGGCAGATACGCAGTATTTT. This sequence encodes CSVSPGTGGADTQYF.

Only a few counts were recorded for this clonotype. The chain uses TRBV12-3 or TRBV12-4 and TRBJ1-2; 7 bases are shared with TRBD1. The CDR3 is made up of 14 amino acids. V trimming: 6 bases; J trimming: 4 bases; junction bases outside the gene matches: 8. CDR3 nucleotides: TGTGCCAGCAGCCAAAACAGGGGAGGCTATGGCTACACCTTC. As protein: CASSQNRGGYGYTF.

The chain uses TRBV5-1 and TRBJ1-4, with D perhaps matching TRBD1 (5 bases). In germline, CDR1 is SGHRS, CDR2 YFSETQ. This CDR3 region has 15 residues. V was pared by 1 base and J by 2 bases, with 9 bases between. The CDR3 DNA reads as TGCGCCAGCAGCTTGAGGGGTGGGACTAATGAAAAACTGTTTTTT. Encoded protein: CASSLRGGTNEKLFF.

The V gene is TRBV6-6, the J gene TRBJ2-7, with TRBD1 matching over 8 bases. Trimming took 8 bases from V and 1 from J; bases not matched to a gene: 4. The CDR3 sequence is 13 residues long. The V gene's germline CDR1 is MNHNY and CDR2 SVGAGI (reference sequence). The CDR3 DNA is TGTGCCAGCGGGACAGGAGAATCCTACGAGCAGTACTTC. It encodes CASGTGESYEQYF.

DNA of the CDR3: TGCAGCGTTGCGGGACTCAGGGGCACTGAAGCTTTCTTT. Amino acid sequence: CSVAGLRGTEAFF. This chain links TRBV29-1 with TRBJ1-1; TRBD1 is a possible D gene (6 bases). This CDR3 contains 13 residues. V lost 4 bases to trimming and J lost 4 bases, with 13 bases between them. Germline V gives CDR1 SQVTM, CDR2 ANQGSEA.

This chain uses TRBV6-2 or TRBV6-3 with TRBJ2-1, with D uncertain. The V gene lost 4 bases and the J gene lost 9 bases, with 13 bases spanning the gap. The CDR3 is 13 residues long. Germline lookup yields CDR1 MNHEY and CDR2 SVGEGT. This chain's CDR3 is CASSLYLSGEQFF. CDR3 bases: TGTGCCAGCAGTTTGTACCTATCCGGTGAGCAGTTCTTC.

This chain links TRBV2 with TRBJ1-1; D not certain. The CDR3 is 10 residues long. In germline, CDR1 is SNHLY, CDR2 FYNNEI. V was trimmed by 8 bases and J by 7 bases, leaving 8 bases between them. CDR3 in amino acids: CASGYGEAFF. The CDR3 nucleotides read TGTGCCAGCGGGTACGGTGAAGCTTTCTTT.

The rearrangement links TRBV3-1 to TRBJ2-1; D tentatively fits TRBD1 or TRBD2 (5 bases each). Trimming took 1 base from V and 8 from J, leaving 15 bases between them. This CDR3 is built from 15 residues. CDR1 is LGHDT, CDR2 YNNKEL, per germline (reference sequence). The CDR3 loop reads CASSQGGFLSDEQFF. CDR3 DNA: TGTGCCAGCAGCCAAGGGGGGTTTCTGTCAGATGAGCAGTTCTTC.

The J gene is TRBJ2-2, the V gene TRBV12-3 or TRBV12-4, with D perhaps TRBD1 (6 bases). The ends were cut back, 6 bases at V and 6 bases at J, with 14 bases in the middle. This CDR3 comprises 14 residues. CDR3 nucleotide sequence: TGTGCCAGCAGAACAGGGAAGGGGTCCGGGGAGCTGTTTTTT. Its protein product is CASRTGKGSGELFF.

This clonotype showed up just a few times. V and J are TRBV28 and TRBJ2-7; TRBD1 aligns across 9 bases. This CDR3 region has 16 residues. J gave up 0 bases and V 1 base, and 4 bases lay outside the gene matches. CDR1 MDHEN and CDR2 SYDVKM come from the germline V gene. CDR3 sequence (DNA): TGTGCCAGCAGTTTATCCGGGACAGGGTTCTCCTACGAGCAGTACTTC. It encodes CASSLSGTGFSYEQYF.

In this sample, this clonotype turned up a few times. As DNA, the CDR3 is TGCAGTGCTGAAGCCCACCAACTAAGCACAGATACGCAGTATTTT. Protein: CSAEAHQLSTDTQYF. The genes are TRBV20-1 and TRBJ2-3, with no clear D. The CDR3 extends over 15 amino acids. CDR1 and CDR2 (germline): DFQATT, SNEGSKA (reference sequence). Trimming stripped 5 bases from V and 0 bases from J, with 15 bases between.

This clonotype was detected only a few times. The V call is TRBV20-1, the J call TRBJ2-5; D is unclear. V was trimmed by 4 bases and J by 1 base, leaving 7 bases between them. The CDR3 runs 12 residues. Germline-derived CDR1 and CDR2 are DFQATT and SNEGSKA (reference sequence). The CDR3 DNA reads TGCAGTGCTAACGTCGTCCAAGAGACCCAGTACTTC. Translating gives CSANVVQETQYF.

J is TRBJ2-7 and V is TRBV4-2; D not resolved. Germline CDR1 is LGHNA and CDR2 is YNFKEQ. The V end was cut by 4 bases, the J end by 3 bases, with 16 bases between. The length of the CDR3 is 15 residues. The CDR3 spells CASSLEDAWRYEQYF. CDR3 DNA: TGTGCCAGCAGCCTAGAGGACGCTTGGCGCTACGAGCAGTACTTC.

This clonotype was seen more than once but under ten times. The J gene is TRBJ1-4, the V gene TRBV5-1, with D possibly matching TRBD1 (6 bases). This CDR3 region has 14 residues. Germline-derived CDR1 and CDR2 are SGHRS and YFSETQ. Trimming pared 6 bases from V and 4 bases from J, leaving 13 bases between. For the CDR3, the DNA is TGCGCCAGCACACTGGGGGGCGTTAATGAAAAACTGTTTTTT. It encodes CASTLGGVNEKLFF.

This clonotype appeared many times. The gene calls are TRBV14 and TRBJ2-5; 11 bases agree with TRBD2. V trimming: 5 bases; J trimming: 7 bases; junction bases outside the gene matches: 9. The CDR3 totals 15 residues. CDR1 SGHDN and CDR2 FVKESK come from the germline V gene. CDR3 sequence: CASSEGTSGIRTQYF. DNA of the CDR3: TGTGCCAGCAGCGAAGGGACTAGCGGTATTAGGACCCAGTACTTC.

This clonotype was found a few times. J is TRBJ2-7 and V is TRBV12-3 or TRBV12-4, with a weak D call TRBD2 (6 bases). This CDR3 region has 13 residues. Trimming removed 2 bases from V and 5 bases from J, with 10 bases in between. The CDR3 region has the DNA TGTGCCAGCAGTTTACTGGAGGGGAACGAGCAGTACTTC. It translates to CASSLLEGNEQYF.

On this clonotype itself: It may be a read error: a sequence one base away is much more abundant. The chain carries TRBV12-3 or TRBV12-4 and TRBJ1-5; D unresolved. Trimming shortened V by 4 bases and J by 5 bases, and 6 bases separated the two germline ends. The CDR3 is 12 amino acids. For the CDR3, the DNA is TGTGCCAGCAGTTACGGCGATCAGCCCCAGCATTTT. It specifies CASSYGDQPQHF.

This clonotype was seen more than once but under ten times. V is TRBV20-1 and J is TRBJ2-7, with 9 positions matching TRBD2. The V gene's germline CDR1 is DFQATT and CDR2 SNEGSKA (reference sequence). J lost 7 bases, V lost 1 base, and 8 bases had no gene match. The CDR3 is made up of 14 amino acids. CDR3 DNA sequence: TGCAGTGCTAGAGTAGGCGGGAGGGGTGGAGAGCAGTACTTC. Amino acid sequence: CSARVGGRGGEQYF.